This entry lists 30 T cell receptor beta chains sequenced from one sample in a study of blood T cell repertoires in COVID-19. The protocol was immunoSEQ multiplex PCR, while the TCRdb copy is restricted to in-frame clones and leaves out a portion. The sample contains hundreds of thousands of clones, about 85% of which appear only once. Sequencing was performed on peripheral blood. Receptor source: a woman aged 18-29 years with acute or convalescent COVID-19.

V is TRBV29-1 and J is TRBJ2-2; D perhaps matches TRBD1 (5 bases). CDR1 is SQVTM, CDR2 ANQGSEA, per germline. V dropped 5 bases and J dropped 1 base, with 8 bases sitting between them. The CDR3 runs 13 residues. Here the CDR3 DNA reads TGCAGCGTTAGCCAGGGGAACACCGGGGAGCTGTTTTTT. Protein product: CSVSQGNTGELFF.

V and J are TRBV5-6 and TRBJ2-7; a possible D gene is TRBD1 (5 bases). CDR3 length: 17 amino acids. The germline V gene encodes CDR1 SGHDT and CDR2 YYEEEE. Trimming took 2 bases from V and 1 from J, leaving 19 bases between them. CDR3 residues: CASSFIGVTDGSYEQYF. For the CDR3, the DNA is TGTGCCAGCAGCTTTATAGGTGTGACAGATGGATCCTACGAGCAGTACTTC.

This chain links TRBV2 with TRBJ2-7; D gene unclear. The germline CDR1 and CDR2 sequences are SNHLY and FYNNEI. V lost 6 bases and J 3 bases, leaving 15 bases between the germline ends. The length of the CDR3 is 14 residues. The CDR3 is CASSEEPQFYEQYF. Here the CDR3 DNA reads TGTGCCAGCAGCGAGGAGCCCCAATTCTACGAGCAGTACTTC.

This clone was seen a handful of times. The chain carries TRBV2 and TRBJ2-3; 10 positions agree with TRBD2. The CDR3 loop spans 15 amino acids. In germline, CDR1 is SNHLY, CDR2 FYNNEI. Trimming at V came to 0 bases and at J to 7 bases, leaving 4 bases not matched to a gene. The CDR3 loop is CASSEASGGSNTQYF. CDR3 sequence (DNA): TGTGCCAGCAGTGAAGCTAGCGGGGGGTCTAATACGCAGTATTTT.

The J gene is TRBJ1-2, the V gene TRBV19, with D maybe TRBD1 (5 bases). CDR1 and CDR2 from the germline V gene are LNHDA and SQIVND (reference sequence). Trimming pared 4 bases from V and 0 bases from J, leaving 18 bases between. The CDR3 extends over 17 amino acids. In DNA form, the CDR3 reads TGTGCCAGTAGTACCACCCTAACGCCAGGGCCTAACTATGGCTACACCTTC. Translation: CASSTTLTPGPNYGYTF.

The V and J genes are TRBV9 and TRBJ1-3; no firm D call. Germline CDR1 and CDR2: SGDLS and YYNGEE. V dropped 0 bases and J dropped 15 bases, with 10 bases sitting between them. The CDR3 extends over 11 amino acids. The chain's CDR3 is CASSVDREQYF. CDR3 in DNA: TGTGCCAGCAGCGTAGATCGGGAGCAATATTTT.

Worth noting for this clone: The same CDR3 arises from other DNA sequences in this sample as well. The CDR3 nucleotides are TGCGCCAGCAGCTTGGGACTAGCGGGGGCCTACAATGAGCAGTTCTTC. This sequence encodes CASSLGLAGAYNEQFF. This chain links TRBV5-1 with TRBJ2-1; 12 bases fit TRBD2. V lost 0 bases and J lost 2; bases outside the gene matches: 0. The length of the CDR3 is 16 residues. Germline V gene lookup returns CDR1 SGHRS and CDR2 YFSETQ.

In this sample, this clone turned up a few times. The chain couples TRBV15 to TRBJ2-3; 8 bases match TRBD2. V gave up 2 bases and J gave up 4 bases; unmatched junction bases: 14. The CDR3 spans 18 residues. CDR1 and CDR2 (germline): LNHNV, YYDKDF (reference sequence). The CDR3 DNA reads TGTGCCACCAGCAGACCCGCTCGGGCTAGCGGGCGCGCAGATACGCAGTATTTT. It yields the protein CATSRPARASGRADTQYF.

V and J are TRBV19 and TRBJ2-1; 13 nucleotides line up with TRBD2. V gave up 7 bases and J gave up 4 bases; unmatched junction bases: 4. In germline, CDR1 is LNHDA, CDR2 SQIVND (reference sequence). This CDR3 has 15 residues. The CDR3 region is CASTRTSGGYNEQFF. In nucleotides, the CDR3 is TGTGCCAGTACCAGGACTAGCGGGGGATACAATGAGCAGTTCTTC.

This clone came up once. CDR3 protein: CAYAGLFSTDTQYF. DNA for the CDR3: TGTGCCTACGCGGGACTATTTAGCACAGATACGCAGTATTTT. The chain is built from TRBV30 and TRBJ2-3, with 7 bases matching TRBD2. Germline V CDR1 and CDR2: GTSNPN, SVGIG (reference sequence). CDR3 length: 14 amino acids. V lost 7 bases, J lost 0 bases, and 7 bases stayed unmatched.

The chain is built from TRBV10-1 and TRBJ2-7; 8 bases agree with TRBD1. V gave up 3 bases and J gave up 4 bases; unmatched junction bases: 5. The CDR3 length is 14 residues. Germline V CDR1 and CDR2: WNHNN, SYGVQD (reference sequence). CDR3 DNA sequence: TGCGCCAGCAGTGACGGGACAGGAACGTACGAGCAGTACTTC. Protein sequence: CASSDGTGTYEQYF.

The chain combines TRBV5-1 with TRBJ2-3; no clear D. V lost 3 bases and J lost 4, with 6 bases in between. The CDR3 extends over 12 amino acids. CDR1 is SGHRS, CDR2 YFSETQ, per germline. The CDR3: CASSSPPDTQYF. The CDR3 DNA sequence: TGCGCCAGCAGCTCCCCTCCAGATACGCAGTATTTT.

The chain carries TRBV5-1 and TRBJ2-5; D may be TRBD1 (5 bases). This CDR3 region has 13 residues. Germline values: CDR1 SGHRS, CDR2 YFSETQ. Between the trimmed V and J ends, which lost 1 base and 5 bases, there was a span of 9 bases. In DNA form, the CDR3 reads TGCGCCAGCAGCTTGTCAGGGCATGAGACCCAGTACTTC. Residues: CASSLSGHETQYF.

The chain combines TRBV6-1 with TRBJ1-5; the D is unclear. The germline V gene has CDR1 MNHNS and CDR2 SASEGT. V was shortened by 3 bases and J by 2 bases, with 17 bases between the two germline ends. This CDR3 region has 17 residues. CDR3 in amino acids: CASSDDPTEVGNQPQHF. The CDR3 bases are TGTGCCAGCAGTGACGATCCGACGGAGGTTGGCAATCAGCCCCAGCATTTT.

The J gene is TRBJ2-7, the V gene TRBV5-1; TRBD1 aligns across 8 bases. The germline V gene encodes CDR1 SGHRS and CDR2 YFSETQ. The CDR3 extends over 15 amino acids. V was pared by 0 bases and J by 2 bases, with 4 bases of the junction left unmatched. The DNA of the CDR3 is TGCGCCAGCAGCTTGGGGGGACAGGTAACCTACGAGCAGTACTTC. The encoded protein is CASSLGGQVTYEQYF.

The CDR3 protein is CASSLEGEGNGYTF. The CDR3 region has the DNA TGTGCCAGCAGCTTAGAGGGGGAGGGGAATGGCTACACCTTC. This chain joins TRBV7-9 and TRBJ1-2; maybe TRBD1 (6 bases). CDR1 and CDR2 from the germline V gene are SEHNR and FQNEAQ (reference sequence). The V gene lost 1 base and the J gene lost 6 bases, with 12 bases spanning the gap. This CDR3 has 14 amino acids.

In DNA form, the CDR3 reads TGTGCCAGCAGCTCGCGGGGACAGGGGACCCATGAGCAGTTCTTC. Encoded protein: CASSSRGQGTHEQFF. The V call is TRBV13, the J call TRBJ2-1; 10 nucleotides match TRBD1. CDR1 is PRHDT, CDR2 FYEKMQ, per germline (reference sequence). J lost 8 bases, V lost 4 bases, and 8 bases had no gene match. The CDR3 sequence is 15 residues long. The variable domain in full, completed from reference TRBV13 and TRBJ2-1, reads AAGVIQSPRHLIKEKRETATLKCYPIPRHDTVYWYQQGPGQDPQFLISFYEKMQSDKGSIPDRFSAQQFSDYHSELNMSSLELGDSALYFCASSSRGQGTHEQFFGPGTRLTVL.

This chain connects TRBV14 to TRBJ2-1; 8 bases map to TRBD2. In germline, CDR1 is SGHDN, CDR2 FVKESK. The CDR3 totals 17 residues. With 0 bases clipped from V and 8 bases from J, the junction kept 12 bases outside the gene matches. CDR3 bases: TGTGCCAGCAGCCAAGAGATGGTCGGGAGGGCCACCGATGAGCAGTTCTTC. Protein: CASSQEMVGRATDEQFF.

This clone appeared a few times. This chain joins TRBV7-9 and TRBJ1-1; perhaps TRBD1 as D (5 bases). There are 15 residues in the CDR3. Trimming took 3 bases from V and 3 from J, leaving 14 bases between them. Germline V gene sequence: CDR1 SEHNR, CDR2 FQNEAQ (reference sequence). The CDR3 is CASSFGGVRDTEAFF. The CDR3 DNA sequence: TGTGCCAGCAGCTTCGGGGGAGTGAGAGACACTGAAGCTTTCTTT.

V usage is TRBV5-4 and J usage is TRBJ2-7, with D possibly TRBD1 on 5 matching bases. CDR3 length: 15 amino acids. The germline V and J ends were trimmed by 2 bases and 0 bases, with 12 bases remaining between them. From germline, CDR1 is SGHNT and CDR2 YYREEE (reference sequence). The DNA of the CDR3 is TGTGCCAGCAGCTTTGGACACCCGAGCTCCTACGAGCAGTACTTC. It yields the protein CASSFGHPSSYEQYF.

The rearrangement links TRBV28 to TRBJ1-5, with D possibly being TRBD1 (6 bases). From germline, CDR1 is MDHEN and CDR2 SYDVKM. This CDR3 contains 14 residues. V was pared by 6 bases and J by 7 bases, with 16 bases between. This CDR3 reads CASRSGGGQQPQHF. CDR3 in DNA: TGTGCCAGCAGGTCCGGGGGGGGCCAACAGCCCCAGCATTTT.

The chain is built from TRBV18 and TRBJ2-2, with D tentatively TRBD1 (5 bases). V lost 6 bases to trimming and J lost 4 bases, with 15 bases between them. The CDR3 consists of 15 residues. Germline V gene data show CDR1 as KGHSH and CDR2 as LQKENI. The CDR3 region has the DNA TGTGCCAGCTCGACAGCGACAGAGGTCACCGGGGAGCTGTTTTTT. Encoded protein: CASSTATEVTGELFF.

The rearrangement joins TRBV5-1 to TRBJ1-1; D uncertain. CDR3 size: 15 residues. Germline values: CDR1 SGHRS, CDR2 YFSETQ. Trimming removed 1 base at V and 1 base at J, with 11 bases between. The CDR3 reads CASSLILTGNTEAFF. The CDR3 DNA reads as TGCGCCAGCAGCTTGATCCTGACGGGGAACACTGAAGCTTTCTTT.

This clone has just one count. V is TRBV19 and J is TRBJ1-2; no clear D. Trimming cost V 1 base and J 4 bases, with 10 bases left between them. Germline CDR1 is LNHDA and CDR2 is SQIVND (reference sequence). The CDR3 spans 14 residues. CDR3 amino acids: CASSIGLAGYGYTF. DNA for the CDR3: TGTGCCAGTAGTATAGGGTTGGCGGGCTATGGCTACACCTTC.

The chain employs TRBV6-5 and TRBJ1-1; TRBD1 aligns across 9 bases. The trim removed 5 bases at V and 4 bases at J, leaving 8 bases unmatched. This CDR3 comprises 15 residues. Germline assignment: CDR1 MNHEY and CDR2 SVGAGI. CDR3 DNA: TGTGCCAGCAGTCCACACAGGGGGCTGGGCACTGAAGCTTTCTTT. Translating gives CASSPHRGLGTEAFF.

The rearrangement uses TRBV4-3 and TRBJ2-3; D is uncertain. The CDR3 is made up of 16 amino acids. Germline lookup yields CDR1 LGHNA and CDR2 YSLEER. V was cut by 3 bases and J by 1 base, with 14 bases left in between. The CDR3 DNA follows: TGCGCCAGCAGCCACCAAGATCTAATAGGCACAGATACGCAGTATTTT. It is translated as CASSHQDLIGTDTQYF.

This chain's CDR3 is CASREASSYEQYF. The CDR3 coding sequence is TGTGCCAGCCGTGAAGCGAGCTCCTACGAGCAGTACTTC. The genes are TRBV28 and TRBJ2-7; D not resolved. V lost 8 bases, J lost 0 bases, and 11 bases lay in between. The CDR3 length is 13 residues. Germline CDR1 and CDR2: MDHEN and SYDVKM. Together with reference TRBV28 and TRBJ2-7, the CDR3 gives the full variable domain: DVKVTQSSRYLVKRTGEKVFLECVQDMDHENMFWYRQDPGLGLRLIYFSYDVKMKEKGDIPEGYSVSREKKERFSLILESASTNQTSMYLCASREASSYEQYFGPGTRLTVT.

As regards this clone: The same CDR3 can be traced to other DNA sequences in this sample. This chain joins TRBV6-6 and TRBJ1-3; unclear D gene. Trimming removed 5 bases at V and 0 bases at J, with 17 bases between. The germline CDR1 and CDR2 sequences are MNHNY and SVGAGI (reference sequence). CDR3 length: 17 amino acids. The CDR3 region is CASSPRGDRLSGNTIYF. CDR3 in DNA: TGTGCCAGCAGTCCCCGAGGCGACCGTCTCTCTGGAAACACCATATATTTT.

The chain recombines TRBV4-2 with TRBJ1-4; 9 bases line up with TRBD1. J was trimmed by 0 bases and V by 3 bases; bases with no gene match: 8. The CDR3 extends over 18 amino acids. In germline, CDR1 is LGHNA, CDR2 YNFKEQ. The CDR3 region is CASSHEWTGAATNEKLFF. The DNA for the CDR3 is TGTGCCAGCAGCCACGAATGGACAGGGGCTGCAACTAATGAAAAACTGTTTTTT.

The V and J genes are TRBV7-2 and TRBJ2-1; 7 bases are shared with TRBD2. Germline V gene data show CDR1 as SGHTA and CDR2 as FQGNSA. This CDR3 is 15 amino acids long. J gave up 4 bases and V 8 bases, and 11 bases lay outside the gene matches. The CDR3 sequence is CASPNTVGGYNEQFF. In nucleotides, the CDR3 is TGTGCCAGCCCAAACACGGTCGGGGGGTACAATGAGCAGTTCTTC.